The T cell receptor (beta chain) described here comes from a study of cytotoxic CD8 clonotypes in ibrutinib-treated CLL. This clone was found once. The CDR3 covers 16 residues. Germline V gene lookup returns CDR1 SGHNT and CDR2 YYREEE (reference sequence). The junction had 4 bases not matched to a gene; V was cut back by 4 bases and J by 1 base. Method: immunoSEQ multiplex PCR; TCRdb's copy keeps in-frame clones and lacks some. Counted here are 110,000 or so clones, 55% to 75% occurring once; the ten biggest clones make up more than 35%. Extraction of roughly 2 micrograms of genomic DNA from cryopreserved PBMCs supplied material for TCR beta libraries.

The chain uses TRBV5-4 and TRBJ2-3, with 12 bases fitting TRBD2. This receptor was obtained from a human donor with chronic lymphocytic leukemia. Source: PBMCs, taken after 24 months of ibrutinib treatment. Written as DNA, the CDR3 is TGTGCCAGCAGCCCCGCTAGCGGGGGGGGCACAGATACGCAGTATTTT. Encoded protein: CASSPASGGGTDTQYF.